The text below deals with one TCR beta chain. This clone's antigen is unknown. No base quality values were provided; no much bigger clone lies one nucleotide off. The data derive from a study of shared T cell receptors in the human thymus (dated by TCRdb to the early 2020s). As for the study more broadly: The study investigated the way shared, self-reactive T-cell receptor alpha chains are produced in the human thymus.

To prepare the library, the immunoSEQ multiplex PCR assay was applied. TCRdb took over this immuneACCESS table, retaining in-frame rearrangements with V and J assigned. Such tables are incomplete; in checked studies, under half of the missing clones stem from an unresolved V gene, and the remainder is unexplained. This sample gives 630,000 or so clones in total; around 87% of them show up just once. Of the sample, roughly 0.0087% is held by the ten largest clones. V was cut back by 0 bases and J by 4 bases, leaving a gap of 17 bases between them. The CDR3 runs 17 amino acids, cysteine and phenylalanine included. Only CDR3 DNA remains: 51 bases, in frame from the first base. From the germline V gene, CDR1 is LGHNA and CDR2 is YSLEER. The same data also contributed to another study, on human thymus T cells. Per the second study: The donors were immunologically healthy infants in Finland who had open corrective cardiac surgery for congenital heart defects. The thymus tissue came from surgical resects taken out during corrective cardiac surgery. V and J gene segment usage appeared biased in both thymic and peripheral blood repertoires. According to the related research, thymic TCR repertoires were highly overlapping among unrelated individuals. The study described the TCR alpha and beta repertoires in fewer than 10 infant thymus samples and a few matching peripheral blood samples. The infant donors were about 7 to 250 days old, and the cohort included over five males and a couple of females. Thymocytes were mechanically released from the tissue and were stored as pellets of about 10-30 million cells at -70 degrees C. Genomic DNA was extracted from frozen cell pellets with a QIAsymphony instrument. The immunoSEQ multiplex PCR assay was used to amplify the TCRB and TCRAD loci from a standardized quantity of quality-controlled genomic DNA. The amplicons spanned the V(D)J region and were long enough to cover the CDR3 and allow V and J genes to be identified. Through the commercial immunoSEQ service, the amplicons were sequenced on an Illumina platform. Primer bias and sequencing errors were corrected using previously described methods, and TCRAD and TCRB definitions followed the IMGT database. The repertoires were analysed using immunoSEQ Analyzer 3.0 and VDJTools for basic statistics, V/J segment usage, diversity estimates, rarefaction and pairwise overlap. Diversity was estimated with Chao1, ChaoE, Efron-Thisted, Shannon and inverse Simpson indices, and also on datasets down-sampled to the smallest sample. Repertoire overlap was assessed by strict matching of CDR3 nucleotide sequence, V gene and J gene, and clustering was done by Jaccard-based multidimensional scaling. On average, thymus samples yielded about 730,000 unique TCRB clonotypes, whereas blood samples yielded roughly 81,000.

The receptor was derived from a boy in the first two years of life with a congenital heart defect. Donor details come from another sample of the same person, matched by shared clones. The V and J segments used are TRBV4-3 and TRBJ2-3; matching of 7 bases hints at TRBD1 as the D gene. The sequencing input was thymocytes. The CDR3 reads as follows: CASSQDRRRGPPDTQYF. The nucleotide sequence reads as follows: TGCGCCAGCAGCCAAGATCGACGGAGGGGGCCTCCAGATACGCAGTATTTT.